One and the same sample provided the 31 T cell receptor beta chains below, sequenced in a study of CD8+ T cells in alopecia areata. Sequencing used cDNA as its template, made by extracting RNA and reverse transcribing it. Repertoires were generated with immunoSEQ multiplex PCR, while TCRdb's copy carries only in-frame clones and drops some. The specimen has more than 250,000 clones, none found just once. A panel of CD4, CD8alpha, NKG2D, NKG2ACE and other markers served to sort pooled cutaneous lymph node cells. Sequenced input: CD4+ T cells sorted from a lymph node. The receptors were gathered from a C3H/HeJ mouse with alopecia areata. Mice of this strain are of MHC haplotype H2-k.

Remarks on this clone: The gene names here belong to mouse. The read terminates 3 residues ahead of where the CDR3 ends, so the germline J gene completes it. V usage is TRBV19 and J usage is TRBJ1-6, with a possible D match to TRBD1 (6 bases). TRBJ1-6 is treated as an ORF (open reading frame) with a function not yet certain. V shed 0 bases and J shed 8 bases, with 6 bases lying between them. The CDR3 covers 13 residues. CDR1 FNHDT and CDR2 SITEND come from the germline V gene (reference sequence). The CDR3 loop reads CASSIDRDSPLYF. CDR3 DNA, as far as it was read: TGTGCCAGCAGTATAGACAGGGATTCGCCC.

A few counts support this clone. Gene names and germline match the mouse. The sequenced fragment ends 4 residues before the CDR3 boundary, so the rest is inferred from the germline J gene. The gene calls are TRBV1 and TRBJ2-1; D is perhaps TRBD2 (6 bases). Between the trimmed V and J ends, which lost 1 base and 0 bases, there was a span of 10 bases. This CDR3 has 16 residues. Looked up from germline, CDR1 is NSQYPW and CDR2 is LRSPGD (reference sequence). CDR3 bases read: TGCACCTGCAGTGCAGCAATGGGGGTTAACTATGCT. Its translation is CTCSAAMGVNYA. The entire CDR3 protein reads CTCSAAMGVNYAEQFF.

Worth noting for this clone: The gene names given are mouse names. The sequenced fragment ends 4 residues before the CDR3 boundary, so the rest is inferred from the germline J gene. The rearrangement uses TRBV14 and TRBJ2-1; 8 nucleotides align to TRBD2. Germline V gene lookup returns CDR1 SGHDT and CDR2 FRDEAV. The CDR3 is made up of 14 amino acids. The trim removed 2 bases at V and 6 bases at J, leaving 4 bases unmatched. The CDR3 spells CASSFWGGGAEQFF. CDR3 DNA, as far as it was read: TGTGCCAGCAGTTTTTGGGGGGGTGGTGCT.

With regard to this clone: Gene labels here are mouse ones. Additional DNA sequences in this sample encode the identical CDR3. The CDR3 DNA, read in part, is TGCACCTGCAGTGCGGACTGGCAAGAC. It yields the protein CTCSADWQD. The full CDR3 protein is CTCSADWQDTQYF. This chain connects TRBV1 to TRBJ2-5; TRBD2 aligns across 7 bases. The read comes to an end 4 residues before the CDR3 does, leaving the germline J gene to fill in the end. Germline V lookup: CDR1 NSQYPW, CDR2 LRSPGD (reference sequence). The CDR3 contains 13 residues. V dropped 3 bases and J dropped 3; count of bases not matched to a gene: 0.

This clone appeared a few times. Gene labels here are mouse ones. Coverage ceases 4 residues before the CDR3 finishes, and the germline J gene fills in the end. This sample includes further DNA sequences coding for the same CDR3. The chain uses TRBV5 and TRBJ2-2, with 7 bases aligning to TRBD1. In germline, CDR1 is LGHNA, CDR2 YNLKQL (reference sequence). V trimming: 4 bases; J trimming: 2 bases; junction bases outside the gene matches: 1. This CDR3 spans 14 amino acids. CDR3 protein: CASSPQGNTGQLYF. The sequenced part of the CDR3 DNA is TGTGCCAGCAGCCCACAGGGGAACACCGGG.

There are a few counts of this clone. Gene names are mouse gene names. Read sequence stops 4 residues before the CDR3 end, and the germline J gene provides the missing end. V and J are TRBV19 and TRBJ1-2, with 9 nucleotides matching TRBD1. The length of the CDR3 is 15 residues. V lost 0 bases, J lost 2 bases, and 2 bases stayed unmatched. Germline values: CDR1 FNHDT, CDR2 SITEND (reference sequence). The CDR3 protein is CASSIDGTGNSDYTF. CDR3 bases read: TGTGCCAGCAGTATAGACGGGACAGGGAACTCC.

As concerns this clone: Germline and genes here are mouse. The read is 4 residues too short to cover the CDR3 end, so that end is filled in from the germline J gene. The genes are TRBV19 and TRBJ2-1; D might be TRBD2 (5 bases). The CDR3 runs 11 residues. The germline V gene has CDR1 FNHDT and CDR2 SITEND (reference sequence). The chain's CDR3 is CASSLGAEQFF. The part of the CDR3 DNA that was read is TGTGCCAGCAGTTTGGGGGCT.

This clone was detected a few times. These gene names are mouse names. The read terminates 4 residues ahead of where the CDR3 ends, so the germline J gene completes it. In the same sample, other DNA sequences code for this CDR3. The chain combines TRBV13-3 with TRBJ2-3, with TRBD1 identical over 11 bases. Germline-derived CDR1 and CDR2 are NNHDY and SYVADS. The CDR3 contains 14 residues. The CDR3 spells CASSGTGGEETLYF. The sequenced CDR3 bases are TGTGCCAGCAGTGGGACAGGGGGCGAAGAA.

Concerning this clone itself: Gene names refer to mouse genes. The read is 4 residues too short to cover the CDR3 end, so that end is filled in from the germline J gene. The sample contains more than one DNA sequence encoding this CDR3. V gene TRBV19 combines with J gene TRBJ2-7; 11 bases align to TRBD1. The germline V gene has CDR1 FNHDT and CDR2 SITEND (reference sequence). V lost 2 bases to trimming and J lost 0 bases; unmatched junction nucleotides: 1. CDR3 size: 15 residues. Incomplete CDR3 DNA: TGTGCCAGCAGTATGGGGACAGGGGGCTCCTAT. It yields the protein CASSMGTGGSY. The full CDR3 sequence reads CASSMGTGGSYEQYF.

With regard to this clone: A clone one base away is much larger, so this may be a read error. Gene names are the mouse ones. The sequenced fragment ends 4 residues before the CDR3 boundary, so the rest is inferred from the germline J gene. Other DNA variants within this sample encode the same CDR3. This chain uses TRBV13-2 with TRBJ2-2; 7 positions agree with TRBD1. This CDR3 region has 14 residues. V lost 2 bases and J lost 2; bases outside the gene matches: 0. The V gene's germline CDR1 is NNHNN and CDR2 SYGAGS (reference sequence). The DNA read from the CDR3 is TGTGCCAGCGGTGACAGGGGGAACACCGGG. Translation: CASGDRGNTG. In full, the CDR3 reads CASGDRGNTGQLYF.

This clone turned up a few times. Gene names and germline refer to mouse. The read terminates 4 residues ahead of where the CDR3 ends, so the germline J gene completes it. The chain joins TRBV19 to TRBJ2-3; D might be TRBD1 (5 bases). V was shortened by 7 bases and J by 2 bases, with 11 bases between the two germline ends. The germline gives CDR1 FNHDT, CDR2 SITEND (reference sequence). The length of the CDR3 is 13 residues. The CDR3 bases that were read are TGTGCCAGCCTCCGACAGCCTGCAGAA. Translating gives CASLRQPAE. The full CDR3 reads CASLRQPAETLYF.

Details on this clone: Each gene name is a mouse one. The read terminates 4 residues ahead of where the CDR3 ends, so the germline J gene completes it. The gene calls are TRBV13-1 and TRBJ1-2; 7 bases are a match to TRBD1. This CDR3 spans 13 amino acids. J gave up 1 base and V 5 bases, and 2 bases lay outside the gene matches. CDR1 is NSHNY and CDR2 is SYGAGN in the germline V gene. CDR3 DNA (partial): TGTGCCAGCAGGGGACAGAAAAACTCC. Its translation is CASRGQKNS. The CDR3 in its entirety is CASRGQKNSDYTF.

Notes on this clone: Gene names are the mouse ones. The read terminates 4 residues ahead of where the CDR3 ends, so the germline J gene completes it. The chain carries TRBV5 and TRBJ2-1, with TRBD2 matching over 10 bases. Germline V gene data show CDR1 as LGHNA and CDR2 as YNLKQL (reference sequence). CDR3 length: 17 residues. V trimming: 0 bases; J trimming: 2 bases; junction bases outside the gene matches: 4. The CDR3 DNA, read in part, is TGTGCCAGCAGCCAAGACGGGACTGGGGTCTACTATGCT. This codes for CASSQDGTGVYYA. The full CDR3 protein is CASSQDGTGVYYAEQFF.

This clone came up a few times. Gene and germline names: mouse. In the same sample, other DNA sequences code for this CDR3. CDR3 DNA, as far as it was read: TGTGCCAGCAGCCAAGTCAGAGACCAAGAC. Protein: CASSQVRDQD. The entire CDR3 protein reads CASSQVRDQDTQYF. This chain joins TRBV5 and TRBJ2-5; D gene unclear. The CDR3 goes on 4 residues after the read ends, and that part is filled in from the germline J gene. Looked up from germline, CDR1 is LGHNA and CDR2 is YNLKQL (reference sequence). V lost 1 base, J lost 1 base, and 6 bases lay in between. The length of the CDR3 is 14 residues.

With regard to this clone: All gene names here are mouse names. Sequencing ends 4 residues short of the CDR3 end; the germline J gene provides the rest. The V and J genes are TRBV13-1 and TRBJ1-2; 7 bases are shared with TRBD1. Unmatched junction bases numbered 6, after V lost 4 bases and J lost 0 bases. The V gene's germline CDR1 is NSHNY and CDR2 SYGAGN. CDR3 size: 15 residues. The CDR3 region is CASSPTGEANSDYTF. The CDR3 DNA, read in part, is TGTGCCAGCAGTCCCACAGGGGAGGCAAACTCC.

Concerning this clone: Gene and germline names: mouse. The CDR3 end is not reached by the read, which stops 3 residues before it; the germline J gene fills it in. This chain uses TRBV13-1 with TRBJ1-6; D is undetermined. TRBJ1-6 carries the ORF label, with uncertain function. Germline V lookup: CDR1 NSHNY, CDR2 SYGAGN. The germline V and J ends were trimmed by 0 bases and 6 bases, with 4 bases remaining between them. This CDR3 is 13 amino acids long. CDR3 DNA, as far as it was read: TGTGCCAGCAGTGATGTCCTTAATTCGCCC. Protein: CASSDVLNSP. The full CDR3 sequence reads CASSDVLNSPLYF.

About this clone itself: The genes and germline here are from mouse. Partial CDR3 DNA: TGTGCCAGCAGTCCCTCGACAGCAAACTCC. Its translation is CASSPSTANS. The entire CDR3 is CASSPSTANSDYTF. The chain couples TRBV19 to TRBJ1-2; perhaps TRBD1 as D (5 bases). The read is 4 residues too short to cover the CDR3 end, so that end is filled in from the germline J gene. The germline V gene has CDR1 FNHDT and CDR2 SITEND (reference sequence). The CDR3 spans 14 residues. V was trimmed by 4 bases and J by 0 bases, leaving 10 bases between them.

This clone has a handful of counts. Gene names are the mouse ones. Sequencing ends 4 residues short of the CDR3 end; the germline J gene provides the rest. The chain combines TRBV19 with TRBJ2-7; 12 nucleotides match TRBD2. The CDR3 sequence is 17 residues long. The germline CDR1 and CDR2 sequences are FNHDT and SITEND (reference sequence). J lost 0 bases, V lost 5 bases, and 9 bases had no gene match. CDR3 in amino acids: CASSMTGGAPSSYEQYF. The part of the CDR3 DNA that was read is TGTGCCAGCAGCATGACTGGGGGGGCGCCAAGCTCCTAT.

This clone was found a few times. Gene names follow the mouse nomenclature. The CDR3 extends 4 residues past the end of the read, so its final part is completed from the germline J gene. V usage is TRBV17 and J usage is TRBJ1-2; 7 bases line up with TRBD1. Germline-derived CDR1 and CDR2 are MNHDT and YYDKIL. V trimming: 4 bases; J trimming: 0 bases; junction bases outside the gene matches: 2. This CDR3 comprises 14 residues. The CDR3 protein is CASSKDRTNSDYTF. The part of the CDR3 DNA that was read is TGTGCTAGCAGTAAGGACAGGACAAACTCC.

This clone was detected only a few times. Gene names denote mouse genes. The read ends 4 residues shy of where the CDR3 ends; the end is completed using the germline J gene. This sample also contains other DNA sequences that code for the same CDR3. The V call is TRBV19, the J call TRBJ2-5, with 8 bases that match TRBD1. CDR3 length: 13 residues. CDR1 is FNHDT and CDR2 is SITEND in the germline V gene (reference sequence). CDR3 DNA, as far as it was read: TGTGCCAGCAGCCCAGGGGGCAAGGAC. This codes for CASSPGGKD. From start to end, the CDR3 is CASSPGGKDTQYF.

This clone has ten or more counts. Each gene name is a mouse one. The read is 4 residues too short to cover the CDR3 end, so that end is filled in from the germline J gene. This rearrangement joins TRBV13-1 to TRBJ2-7; 9 nucleotides line up with TRBD2. CDR1 is NSHNY and CDR2 is SYGAGN in the germline V gene. The CDR3 runs to 15 residues. J was trimmed by 0 bases and V by 4 bases; bases with no gene match: 5. The covered CDR3 bases are TGTGCCAGCAGTATTCTGGGGGGGTACTCCTAT. Protein product: CASSILGGYSY. The CDR3 in full is CASSILGGYSYEQYF.

In its sample, this clone was seen a few times. Gene names are the mouse ones. The read terminates 4 residues before the CDR3 end, so the remaining end is supplied by the germline J gene. J is TRBJ2-5 and V is TRBV29, with 7 nucleotides matching TRBD1. Germline V gene sequence: CDR1 MSHET, CDR2 SYDVDS. The CDR3 has 15 residues. The V gene end was trimmed by 6 bases and the J gene end by 0 bases; junction bases not matched to a gene: 6. CDR3 DNA (partial): TGTGCTAGCAGCCCAGACAGGGTTAACCAAGAC. This translates into CASSPDRVNQD. The whole CDR3 sequence is CASSPDRVNQDTQYF.

This clone occurred a few times. Genes and germline are mouse. With the read ending 4 residues before the CDR3 end, the germline J gene is used to fill in that end. The chain links TRBV1 to TRBJ2-5; 7 bases are shared with TRBD1. The CDR3 is 14 amino acids. In germline, CDR1 is NSQYPW, CDR2 LRSPGD (reference sequence). With V trimmed by 2 bases and J by 3 bases, 2 bases remained unmatched. CDR3 sequence: CTCSALDRQDTQYF. The part of the CDR3 DNA that was read is TGCACCTGCAGTGCACTGGACAGGCAAGAC. Looking up the rest from reference TRBV1 and TRBJ2-5 gives the full variable domain: VTLLEQNPRWRLVPRGQAVNLRCILKNSQYPWMSWYQQDLQKQLQWLFTLRSPGDKEVKSLPGADYLATRVTDTELRLQVANMSQGRTLYCTCSALDRQDTQYFGPGTRLLVL.

Turning to this clone: All gene names here are mouse names. The sequenced fragment ends 4 residues before the CDR3 boundary, so the rest is inferred from the germline J gene. The chain links TRBV14 to TRBJ2-5, with D perhaps matching TRBD2 (7 bases). Germline V gene data show CDR1 as SGHDT and CDR2 as FRDEAV. CDR3 size: 13 residues. Incomplete CDR3 DNA: TGTGCCAGCAGCCCCGGGGGGCCAGAC. Protein: CASSPGGPD. The whole CDR3 protein is CASSPGGPDTQYF.

This clone was picked up a small number of times. Gene names and germline match the mouse. The CDR3 end lies 3 residues beyond the end of the read and is filled in from the germline J gene. The rearrangement uses TRBV13-3 and TRBJ1-6; D perhaps matches TRBD1 (5 bases). TRBJ1-6 qualifies as an ORF whose function is uncertain. This CDR3 is 14 amino acids long. Trimming pared 3 bases from V and 4 bases from J, leaving 8 bases between. CDR1 and CDR2 (germline): NNHDY, SYVADS. CDR3 DNA, as far as it was read: TGTGCCAGCAGTGTCCCAGGGTATAATTCGCCC. It specifies CASSVPGYNSP. The whole CDR3 is CASSVPGYNSPLYF.

Note on this clone: The germline and genes are mouse ones. The read terminates 3 residues before the CDR3 end, so the remaining end is supplied by the germline J gene. The chain joins TRBV19 to TRBJ1-6, with D maybe TRBD1 (5 bases). TRBJ1-6 is sorted into the ORF group, with uncertain function. The CDR3 runs 15 residues. Germline CDR1 and CDR2: FNHDT and SITEND (reference sequence). Trimming took 0 bases from V and 7 from J, leaving 11 bases between them. CDR3 in amino acids: CASSIGTRRNSPLYF. CDR3 DNA, as far as it was read: TGTGCCAGCAGTATAGGGACAAGAAGGAATTCGCCC.

Regarding this clone: The gene symbols are mouse symbols. From the germline J gene comes the end of the CDR3, since the read stops 4 residues before it. The same CDR3 can be traced to other DNA sequences in this sample. The chain employs TRBV19 and TRBJ2-3, with 10 positions matching TRBD2. The germline CDR1 and CDR2 sequences are FNHDT and SITEND (reference sequence). The CDR3 consists of 13 residues. With 6 bases clipped from V and 3 bases from J, the junction kept 1 base outside the gene matches. The CDR3 sequence: CASKTGGAETLYF. The covered CDR3 bases are TGTGCCAGCAAGACTGGGGGGGCAGAA.

This clone was seen only a few times. Gene labels here are mouse ones. The read ends 4 residues shy of where the CDR3 ends; the end is completed using the germline J gene. This sample also contains other DNA sequences that code for the same CDR3. The gene calls are TRBV1 and TRBJ1-1; D remains ambiguous. V gave up 0 bases and J gave up 0 bases, with 11 bases separating them. This CDR3 is 16 amino acids long. Germline V lookup: CDR1 NSQYPW, CDR2 LRSPGD (reference sequence). CDR3 residues: CTCSADLGKANTEVFF. The CDR3 bases that were read are TGCACCTGCAGTGCAGATCTGGGCAAAGCAAACACA.

Concerning this clone itself: The gene names given are mouse names. The CDR3 end falls 4 residues outside the read, so it is completed with the germline J gene. V usage is TRBV5 and J usage is TRBJ2-1, with 11 nucleotides matching TRBD2. Germline V gene sequence: CDR1 LGHNA, CDR2 YNLKQL (reference sequence). The CDR3 is 15 amino acids. CDR3 region: CASSPRDWGFAEQFF. The part of the CDR3 DNA that was read is TGTGCCAGCAGCCCACGGGACTGGGGGTTCGCT.

This clone came up a few times. Just one base apart from a much larger clone, this may be a read error. Any gene name here is a mouse gene name. The CDR3 is cut off 4 residues early in the read; its end comes from the germline J gene. This CDR3 is also generated by other DNA sequences in the sample. The chain combines TRBV19 with TRBJ2-3; possible D gene TRBD1, 6 bases. This CDR3 comprises 15 residues. Trimming removed 3 bases at V and 0 bases at J, with 11 bases between. Germline V gene data show CDR1 as FNHDT and CDR2 as SITEND (reference sequence). CDR3 loop: CASSTGTPSAETLYF. Partial CDR3 DNA: TGTGCCAGCAGTACCGGGACACCTAGTGCAGAA.

This clone has a handful of counts. Gene names denote mouse genes. The sequence runs out 4 residues before the end of the CDR3; the remainder is reconstructed from the germline J gene. Other DNA sequences in the same sample also yield this CDR3. The gene calls are TRBV1 and TRBJ2-5; 11 nucleotides line up with TRBD2. The CDR3 is 15 residues long. Germline CDR1 and CDR2: NSQYPW and LRSPGD (reference sequence). CDR3 sequence reads: CTCSAELGGRDTQYF. The part of the CDR3 DNA that was read is TGCACCTGCAGTGCAGAACTGGGGGGGCGTGAC.